This T cell receptor (beta chain) derives from a study of T cells in Graves' hyperthyroidism and ophthalmopathy. Study information: Before treatment of any kind, peripheral blood was taken at initial diagnosis.

This clonotype was picked up a small number of times. Its target is unknown. TCR beta CDR3 sequences were amplified from RNA transcripts. The study used the HTBI primer set for a first-round RT-PCR of the TCR CDR3. Each CDR3 protein gets one entry after TCRdb re-called the multiplex PCR reads with MiXCR. The table lists fewer than 350,000 distinct CDR3 sequences, about 19% of them singletons. Study results and limitations: Among clonotypes expanded in thyroid above 0.001, most were also found in blood.

Losses at the gene ends were 4 bases for V and 6 bases for J; bases not matched to a gene: 5. The CDR3 contains 13 residues. Germline lookup yields CDR1 DFQATT and CDR2 SNEGSKA (reference sequence). Sequenced material: blood. This TCR was recovered from a man between 45 and 60 years old with Graves' ophthalmopathy. V usage is TRBV20-1 and J usage is TRBJ1-5, with 8 positions matching TRBD1. This CDR3 reads CSATDRDPQPQHF. The CDR3 nucleotides are TGCAGTGCTACGGACAGGGATCCTCAGCCCCAGCATTTT.